This record covers a single TCR beta chain. Trimming removed 2 bases from V and 2 bases from J, with 4 bases in between. The length of the CDR3 is 11 residues. CDR1 and CDR2 (germline): GTSNPN, SVGIG (reference sequence). This record comes from a study of cytomegalovirus exposure and HLA in healthy donors. PCR involved 60 Vbeta and 13 Jbeta primers. TCRdb's table, derived via immunoSEQ multiplex PCR, lists solely in-frame clones and lacks some. Here the sample spans roughly 140,000 clones, 60% to 80% being singletons. V usage is TRBV30 and J usage is TRBJ2-7; D not resolved. Sequencing used PBMCs. The sequence was obtained from a woman aged 40-49 years in good health and CMV-seropositive. CDR3 region: CAWSTAYEQYF. The CDR3 DNA follows: TGTGCCTGGAGTACGGCCTACGAGCAGTACTTC.